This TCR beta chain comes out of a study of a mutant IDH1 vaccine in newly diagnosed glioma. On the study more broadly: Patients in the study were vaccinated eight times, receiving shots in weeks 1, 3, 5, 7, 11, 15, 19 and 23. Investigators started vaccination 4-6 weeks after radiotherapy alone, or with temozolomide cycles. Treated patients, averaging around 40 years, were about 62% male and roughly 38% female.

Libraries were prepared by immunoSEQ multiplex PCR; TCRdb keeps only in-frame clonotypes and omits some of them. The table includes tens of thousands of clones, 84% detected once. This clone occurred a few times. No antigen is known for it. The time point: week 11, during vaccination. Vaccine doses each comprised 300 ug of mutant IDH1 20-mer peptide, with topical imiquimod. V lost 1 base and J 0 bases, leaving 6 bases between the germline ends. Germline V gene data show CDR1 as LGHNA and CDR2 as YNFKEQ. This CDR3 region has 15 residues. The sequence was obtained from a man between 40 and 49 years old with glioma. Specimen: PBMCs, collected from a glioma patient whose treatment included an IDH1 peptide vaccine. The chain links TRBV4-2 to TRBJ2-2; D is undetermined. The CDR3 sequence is CASSQADTNTGELFF. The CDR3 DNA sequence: TGTGCCAGCAGCCAAGCCGACACGAACACCGGGGAGCTGTTTTTT.